Listed below are T cell receptor beta chains from one sample, sequenced in a study of T cells in Graves' hyperthyroidism and ophthalmopathy. TCRdb redid the calling of the multiplex PCR reads with MiXCR, one entry per CDR3 protein. In the table there are about 560,000 distinct CDR3 sequences, 16% of which are singletons. Input material: blood. The receptors originated from a young woman with Graves' hyperthyroidism. The CDR3 runs from the conserved cysteine through the conserved F or W. Each record gives: V gene, J gene, CDR3 protein.

TRBV20-1	TRBJ2-3	CSASHSGALSGVGTDTQYF
TRBV7-9	TRBJ2-2	CASSFPGGAGGELFF
TRBV6-1	TRBJ2-7	CASTPRGGAAYEQYF
TRBV5-1	TRBJ2-5	CASSFERAEETQYF
TRBV6-2/TRBV6-3	TRBJ2-7	CASSYNPGPQYF
TRBV12-3/TRBV12-4	TRBJ2-7	CASSYPGRSYEQYF
TRBV5-1	TRBJ2-3	CASSLEASGSGTDTQYF
TRBV30	TRBJ2-1	CAWSVDRNNEQFF
TRBV10-3	TRBJ2-6	CAISAGTSSGANVLTF
TRBV4-3	TRBJ1-2	CASSQRTRGGYGYTF
TRBV30	TRBJ2-7	CAWSIGGSSYEQYF
TRBV3-1	TRBJ2-7	CASSRGTSGASYEQYF
TRBV28	TRBJ2-1	CASREGGTPYNEQFF
TRBV7-2	TRBJ1-4	CASSRGGRANEKLFF
TRBV7-2	TRBJ2-3	CASSLEGLAGAGGALNTQYF
TRBV29-1	TRBJ2-3	CSGDRGGTDTQYF
TRBV2	TRBJ1-5	CASSERSGSQPQHF
TRBV27	TRBJ2-5	CASSSDPSGLGMKTQYF
TRBV30	TRBJ2-7	CAWSRDAYEQYF
TRBV27	TRBJ2-7	CASSLRGQGYEQYF
TRBV20-1	TRBJ2-2	CSARGWDYPYTGELFF
TRBV9	TRBJ1-2	CASSGRPPGTGFDGYTF
TRBV6-1	TRBJ2-3	CASSEANTQYF
TRBV7-8	TRBJ2-1	CASSLEHNPGTSGPGEQFF
TRBV5-8	TRBJ1-4	CASSPIWGRDEKLFF
TRBV12-3/TRBV12-4	TRBJ1-2	CASSYGTVNYGYTF
TRBV3-1	TRBJ1-3	CASSQRHPSGNTIYF
TRBV28	TRBJ1-5	CASSWGNQPQHF
TRBV5-1	TRBJ2-1	CASSLGHSEQFF
TRBV27	TRBJ2-1	CASSFGTSPYNEQFF
TRBV6-1	TRBJ2-7	CASSEVWDRSYEQYF
TRBV24-1	TRBJ1-1	CATTGQGNTEAFF
TRBV20-1	TRBJ1-1	CSAETGWTEAFF
TRBV7-9	TRBJ1-1	CASSPGLSNTEAFF
TRBV4-1	TRBJ2-7	CASSHHASGRAYEQYF
TRBV4-1	TRBJ1-5	CASSHPNRGQGDQPQHF
TRBV12-3/TRBV12-4	TRBJ2-2	CASKGDSARGELFF
TRBV7-9	TRBJ1-1	CAGSLADTEAFF
TRBV18	TRBJ2-7	CASSSAGTGPIGEQYF
TRBV5-1	TRBJ1-2	CASSGTGRAGDGYTF